This T cell receptor beta chain was captured in a study of shared clonotypes between healthy human individuals. About the research overall: For every donor, three CD4 naive, three CD4 memory, two CD8 naive and one CD8 memory plates were used. The study's findings and limits: Clonotype sharing among the donors was expected to vary with sequencing depth.

Repertoires were generated with immunoSEQ multiplex PCR, while TCRdb's copy carries only in-frame clones and drops some. The sample lists around 2.3 million clones, approximately 95% occurring once. A word on this clone: What it recognizes is unknown.

The V end lost 1 base, the J end lost 7 bases, and 5 bases lay between the germline ends. There are 12 residues in the CDR3. Germline V gene data show CDR1 as SGHKS and CDR2 as YYEKEE (reference sequence). The clonotype originates from a man aged 18 to 29 in good health. Sequencing input: naive CD4+ T cells sorted from blood. Indicated subset: CD45RA+ positively selected. This sequence joins TRBV5-5 and TRBJ1-4; no reliable D call. CDR3 DNA sequence: TGTGCCAGCAGCTTGTATGGTGAAAAACTGTTTTTT. This translates into CASSLYGEKLFF. The full variable domain, completed using reference TRBV5-5 and TRBJ1-4, is DAGVTQSPTHLIKTRGQQVTLRCSPISGHKSVSWYQQVLGQGPQFIFQYYEKEERGRGNFPDRFSARQFPNYSSELNVNALLLGDSALYLCASSLYGEKLFFGSGTQLSVL.